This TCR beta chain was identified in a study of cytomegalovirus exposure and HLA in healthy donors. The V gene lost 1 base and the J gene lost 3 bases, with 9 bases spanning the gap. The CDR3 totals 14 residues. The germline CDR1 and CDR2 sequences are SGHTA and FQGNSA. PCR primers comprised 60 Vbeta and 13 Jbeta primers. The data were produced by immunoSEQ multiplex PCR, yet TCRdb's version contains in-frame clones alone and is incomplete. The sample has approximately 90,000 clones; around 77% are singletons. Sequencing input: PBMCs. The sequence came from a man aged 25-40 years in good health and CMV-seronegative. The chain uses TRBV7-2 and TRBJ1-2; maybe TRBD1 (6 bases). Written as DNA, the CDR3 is TGTGCCAGCAGCTTAGGGGGGCAACACTATGGCTACACCTTC. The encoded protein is CASSLGGQHYGYTF.